These 22 T cell receptor beta chains came from one sample sequenced in a study of blood T cells in healthy people across ages. Next came a second PCR, run for roughly 6 to 11 cycles, which used a sample-barcoded 5' primer along with a J-beta primer mix. TCRdb reprocessed the 5' RACE reads via MiXCR and lists one record per CDR3 protein. The sample has about 750,000 distinct CDR3 sequences, about 53% seen once. Sequencing input: blood. These receptors were obtained from a man older than 75 in good health.

The gene calls are TRBV4-1 and TRBJ2-5, with D unclear. V was pared by 1 base and J by 1 base, with 7 bases between. Germline CDR1 reads MGHRA; CDR2 reads YSYEKL. The CDR3 loop spans 14 amino acids. The CDR3 DNA reads as TGCGCCAGCAGCCAAGGTCACGCCCAAGAGACCCAGTACTTC. It codes for CASSQGHAQETQYF.

This clonotype was counted only a few times. J is TRBJ2-1 and V is TRBV29-1; TRBD1 matches 11 bases. The V gene's germline CDR1 is SQVTM and CDR2 ANQGSEA. Trimming at V came to 7 bases and at J to 6 bases, leaving 5 bases not matched to a gene. The CDR3 loop spans 13 amino acids. The CDR3 sequence is CSAGQGAGNEQFF. In DNA form, the CDR3 reads TGCAGCGCCGGACAGGGGGCGGGCAATGAGCAGTTCTTC.

This sequence joins TRBV5-1 and TRBJ2-1, with 7 bases matching TRBD2. Losses at the gene ends were 4 bases for V and 3 bases for J; bases not matched to a gene: 7. CDR1 and CDR2 from the germline V gene are SGHRS and YFSETQ. The CDR3 is 15 residues long. CDR3 region: CASSPGTMHYNEQFF. The CDR3 DNA follows: TGCGCCAGCAGCCCCGGGACTATGCACTACAATGAGCAGTTCTTC. The full variable domain, completed using reference TRBV5-1 and TRBJ2-1, is KAGVTQTPRYLIKTRGQQVTLSCSPISGHRSVSWYQQTPGQGLQFLFEYFSETQRNKGNFPGRFSGRQFSNSRSEMNVSTLELGDSALYLCASSPGTMHYNEQFFGPGTRLTVL.

V gene TRBV5-1 combines with J gene TRBJ2-1; 10 bases line up with TRBD1. The CDR3 is 15 amino acids. V lost 4 bases and J lost 7; bases outside the gene matches: 8. Germline-derived CDR1 and CDR2 are SGHRS and YFSETQ. In DNA form, the CDR3 reads TGCGCCAGCAGCGCGACCGGGACAGGGGTTAATGAGCAGTTCTTC. This encodes CASSATGTGVNEQFF.

The V and J genes are TRBV29-1 and TRBJ1-4; 7 bases match TRBD1. The CDR3 loop spans 13 amino acids. Germline V gene data show CDR1 as SQVTM and CDR2 as ANQGSEA. V lost 7 bases to trimming and J lost 5 bases; unmatched junction nucleotides: 7. CDR3 region: CSARDSSNEKLFF. The DNA of the CDR3 is TGCAGCGCCCGGGACAGCTCCAATGAAAAACTGTTTTTT. The full variable domain, its missing parts supplied by reference TRBV29-1 and TRBJ1-4, is SAVISQKPSRDICQRGTSLTIQCQVDSQVTMMFWYRQQPGQSLTLIATANQGSEATYESGFVIDKFPISRPNLTFSTLTVSNMSPEDSSIYLCSARDSSNEKLFFGSGTQLSVL.

The chain is built from TRBV12-3 or TRBV12-4 and TRBJ1-6, with 8 bases matching TRBD1. V gave up 3 bases and J gave up 7 bases; unmatched junction bases: 11. This CDR3 has 17 residues. This chain's CDR3 is CASSFFQGAQRNSPLHF. CDR3 bases: TGTGCCAGCAGTTTTTTTCAGGGGGCGCAAAGAAATTCACCCCTCCACTTT.

V gene TRBV2 combines with J gene TRBJ2-1; TRBD1 might be the D (5 bases). The CDR3 sequence is 14 residues long. Trimming shortened V by 5 bases and J by 5 bases, and 13 bases separated the two germline ends. CDR1 SNHLY and CDR2 FYNNEI come from the germline V gene. The CDR3: CASSPNRPDNEQFF. CDR3 nucleotides: TGTGCCAGCAGTCCTAACAGGCCCGACAATGAGCAGTTCTTC.

Here the CDR3 DNA reads TGTGCCAGCAGCCAAGATATGACAGGGAATCAGTTCTTC. This translates into CASSQDMTGNQFF. This chain links TRBV3-1 with TRBJ2-1; 7 bases agree with TRBD1. J gave up 13 bases and V 0 bases, and 6 bases lay outside the gene matches. The CDR3 runs to 13 residues. Germline CDR1 is LGHDT and CDR2 is YNNKEL (reference sequence).

The chain employs TRBV20-1 and TRBJ2-5; possibly TRBD2 for D (6 bases). The CDR3 spans 12 residues. Germline V gene lookup returns CDR1 DFQATT and CDR2 SNEGSKA (reference sequence). The V and J ends lost 5 bases and 2 bases respectively, with 9 bases between them. CDR3 amino acids: CSAHSGQETQYF. CDR3 sequence (DNA): TGCAGTGCTCATAGCGGACAAGAGACCCAGTACTTC.

The chain employs TRBV4-1 and TRBJ2-5, with 9 bases matching TRBD1. Germline V CDR1 and CDR2: MGHRA, YSYEKL. This CDR3 contains 14 residues. With 8 bases clipped from V and 0 bases from J, the junction kept 4 bases outside the gene matches. Here the CDR3 reads CASADRGNQETQYF. CDR3 DNA sequence: TGCGCCAGCGCGGACAGGGGTAACCAAGAGACCCAGTACTTC.

Only a few counts were recorded for this clonotype. The chain is built from TRBV6-5 and TRBJ2-7; no reliable D call. Trimming stripped 7 bases from V and 3 bases from J, with 16 bases between. Germline V gene lookup returns CDR1 MNHEY and CDR2 SVGAGI. This CDR3 comprises 14 residues. In nucleotides, the CDR3 is TGTGCCAGCACCACGTCGTCGGAAAACTACGAGCAGTACTTC. It is translated as CASTTSSENYEQYF.

This clonotype was detected only a few times. The rearrangement uses TRBV28 and TRBJ2-3; 12 bases align to TRBD1. There are 17 residues in the CDR3. V lost 4 bases, J lost 5 bases, and 10 bases stayed unmatched. Germline CDR1 reads MDHEN; CDR2 reads SYDVKM. The DNA for the CDR3 is TGTGCCAGCAGTTCGAACCGGGACAGGGGGCGAAGAGATACGCAGTATTTT. Translating gives CASSSNRDRGRRDTQYF.

This clonotype turned up a few times. The chain's CDR3 is CASSPFGGVAKNIQYF. The CDR3 nucleotides read TGTGCCAGCAGCCCGTTTGGGGGTGTAGCCAAAAACATTCAGTACTTC. The rearrangement joins TRBV7-9 to TRBJ2-4; D may correspond to TRBD1 or TRBD2 (5 bases each). The CDR3 runs to 16 residues. Trimming stripped 5 bases from V and 0 bases from J, with 14 bases between. Germline V gene sequence: CDR1 SEHNR, CDR2 FQNEAQ (reference sequence).

This clonotype has just a few counts. At one end the junction does not follow the germline gene, possibly because of a read error. The chain carries TRBV5-5 and TRBJ2-3, with D possibly TRBD2 on 7 matching bases. The CDR3 runs 13 residues. The germline gives CDR1 SGHKS, CDR2 YYEKEE (reference sequence). Here the CDR3 reads CASTLGGGDTQYF. The CDR3 DNA sequence: TGTGCCAGCACCTTGGGAGGGGGAGATACGCAGTATTTT.

The J gene is TRBJ2-1, the V gene TRBV6-5; 7 nucleotides line up with TRBD2. The ends lost 2 bases at V and 6 bases at J; junction bases unmatched: 4. CDR3 length: 14 amino acids. Germline V lookup: CDR1 MNHEY, CDR2 SVGAGI. The CDR3 nucleotides are TGTGCCAGCAGTTACGCGCGGGAGCTCAATGAGCAGTTCTTC. Translation gives CASSYARELNEQFF.

The rearrangement joins TRBV2 to TRBJ2-1; TRBD2 might be the D (6 bases). V gave up 6 bases and J gave up 5 bases, with 11 bases separating them. CDR3 size: 13 residues. Per the germline V gene, CDR1 is SNHLY and CDR2 is FYNNEI. The CDR3 protein is CASRGDLNNEQFF. The CDR3 DNA sequence: TGTGCCAGCAGGGGGGACTTAAACAATGAGCAGTTCTTC.

This clonotype has a single count. V gene TRBV5-4 combines with J gene TRBJ2-1; maybe TRBD2 (5 bases). V was trimmed by 4 bases and J by 8 bases, leaving 16 bases between them. Germline V gene lookup returns CDR1 SGHNT and CDR2 YYREEE (reference sequence). This CDR3 is built from 14 residues. In DNA, the CDR3 is TGTGCCAGCAGCGCGGCGTCCCGAGGGCATGAGCAGTTCTTC. Translated, it gives CASSAASRGHEQFF.

Points on this clonotype: A much larger clonotype is one base distant, so this may be a read error. The chain is built from TRBV2 and TRBJ2-1; no clear D. With 8 bases removed from V and 0 bases from J, the gap between germline ends came to 8 bases. This CDR3 contains 13 residues. CDR1 and CDR2 from the germline V gene are SNHLY and FYNNEI. DNA of the CDR3: TGTGCCAGCGAACGCAGCTCCTACAATGAGCAGTTCTTC. Translating gives CASERSSYNEQFF.

This clonotype was detected a few times. The gene calls are TRBV4-1 and TRBJ2-7, with D perhaps being TRBD1 or TRBD2 (5 bases each). Germline CDR1 is MGHRA and CDR2 is YSYEKL. The CDR3 is made up of 16 amino acids. Trimming took off 4 bases at V and 0 bases at J, with 16 bases between the two ends. For the CDR3, the DNA is TGCGCCAGCAGCCTCAGGACACCGGGAAGCTCCTACGAGCAGTACTTC. Encoded protein: CASSLRTPGSSYEQYF.

J is TRBJ2-1 and V is TRBV7-3; D is undetermined. The J call may be faulty, since TRBJ2-7 better matches the DNA end. The germline V gene has CDR1 SGHTA and CDR2 FQGTGA. The length of the CDR3 is 11 residues. Here the CDR3 DNA reads TGTGCCAGCAGCGCGGACGGGGAGCAGTACTTC. This sequence encodes CASSADGEQYF.

Written as DNA, the CDR3 is TGCAGTGCCCCCGAAGGGCGGGGACTAAATGAGCAGTTCTTC. Its translation: CSAPEGRGLNEQFF. The rearrangement joins TRBV20-1 to TRBJ2-1; 7 bases map to TRBD2. CDR3 length: 14 residues. Germline lookup yields CDR1 DFQATT and CDR2 SNEGSKA (reference sequence). With V trimmed by 6 bases and J by 7 bases, 12 bases remained unmatched.

The genes are TRBV9 and TRBJ2-7, with TRBD2 identical over 7 bases. Trimming removed 3 bases from V and 5 bases from J; junction bases left unmatched: 8. The CDR3 runs 14 residues. In germline, CDR1 is SGDLS, CDR2 YYNGEE. CDR3 protein: CASSGTSERDEQYF. The CDR3 DNA is TGTGCCAGCAGCGGTACTAGCGAGCGGGACGAGCAGTACTTC.